This TCR beta chain was documented in a study of T cell responses to AZD1222 COVID-19 vaccine. The study's findings and limits: CD4 TCRs linked to vaccination spanned spike, dominating at 160-218 and 743-854. After two AZD1222 doses, spike-specific TCR breadth and depth rose versus day 0.

On this clone: Its specificity is not known.

Profiling relied on immunoSEQ multiplex PCR, and the TCRdb table lists in-frame clones only, not all of them. The sample lists about 76,000 clones, 70% to 90% seen once, with roughly 11% in the top ten. Germline V CDR1 and CDR2: GTSNPN, SVGIG (reference sequence). V was pared by 4 bases and J by 5 bases, with 6 bases between. CDR3 size: 11 residues. The sequenced sample was peripheral blood, obtained on day 0 of AZD1222 vaccination. This TCR was recovered from an adult in good health. The genes are TRBV30 and TRBJ1-5; D is ambiguous. CDR3: CAWIPDQPQHF. Here the CDR3 DNA reads TGTGCCTGGATTCCCGATCAGCCCCAGCATTTT.